This is a list of T cell receptor beta chains from one sample in a study of blood T cell repertoires in COVID-19. Here immunoSEQ multiplex PCR was the method, and the copy in TCRdb shows in-frame clones only, minus some. The sample contains more than 60,000 clones, approximately 80% of which appear only once. Sequencing was performed on peripheral blood. The origin of the receptors is a man in his fifties or sixties with COVID-19, enrolled during active disease. Both conserved end residues are part of each CDR3. D genes are given only for firm matches. Size is stated for part of the rows, as once, few or many counts, or as a class when the clone is expanded.

DNA: TGTGCCAGCAGCAACAGGGACCCCTCTGGAAACACCATATATTTT
CDR3: CASSNRDPSGNTIYF
J: TRBJ1-3
D: NA
V: TRBV6-2/TRBV6-3
size: NA

DNA: TGTGCCAGCAGCTCTCTTCCGACAGGGAACTACAATGAGCAGTTCTTC
CDR3: CASSSLPTGNYNEQFF
J: TRBJ2-1
D: TRBD1
V: TRBV11-2
size: NA

DNA: TGCGCCAGCAGCTTGGACTCAGGGTCTGGGGCCAACGTCCTGACTTTC
CDR3: CASSLDSGSGANVLTF
J: TRBJ2-6
D: NA
V: TRBV5-1
size: NA

DNA: TGTGCCAGCAGCTCTCCTAGCACAGATACGCAGTATTTT
CDR3: CASSSPSTDTQYF
J: TRBJ2-3
D: NA
V: TRBV7-9
size: NA

DNA: TGCGCCAGCAGCTTGGCACGGGACAGGTTATCCTACGAGCAGTACTTC
CDR3: CASSLARDRLSYEQYF
J: TRBJ2-7
D: TRBD1
V: TRBV5-1
size: NA

DNA: TGTGCCAGCAGCTCCCACCCCGAGACAGGATACTCTGGAAACACCATATATTTT
CDR3: CASSSHPETGYSGNTIYF
J: TRBJ1-3
D: NA
V: TRBV7-6
size: few

DNA: TGTGCCTGGAGATTGACAGACCAGGGGAATTCACCCCTCCACTTT
CDR3: CAWRLTDQGNSPLHF
J: TRBJ1-6
D: NA
V: TRBV30
size: NA

DNA: TGTGCCAGTAGTATGACAGGGCCGAGTCAGCCCCAGCATTTT
CDR3: CASSMTGPSQPQHF
J: TRBJ1-5
D: TRBD1
V: TRBV19
size: NA

DNA: TGTGCCAGCAGCGCCGGACTAGCGGGGGACAATGAGCAGTTCTTC
CDR3: CASSAGLAGDNEQFF
J: TRBJ2-1
D: TRBD2
V: TRBV11-2
size: NA

DNA: TGTGCCAGCAGTGAGGAGGGCGAGCAGTACTTC
CDR3: CASSEEGEQYF
J: TRBJ2-7
D: NA
V: TRBV2
size: NA

DNA: TGTGCCAGCAGCTTAGTTTCTTCTGAAGCTTTCTTT
CDR3: CASSLVSSEAFF
J: TRBJ1-1
D: NA
V: TRBV7-2
size: NA

DNA: TGTGCCAGCAGCGTAGGCGCAGGGGCAAACAATGAGCAGTTCTTC
CDR3: CASSVGAGANNEQFF
J: TRBJ2-1
D: NA
V: TRBV9
size: NA

DNA: TGTGCCAGCAGCTCCTACAGGGATCGGGCGTCTACCTACGAGCAGTACTTC
CDR3: CASSSYRDRASTYEQYF
J: TRBJ2-7
D: NA
V: TRBV7-8
size: NA

DNA: TGTGCCACCAGCGAGGGCAAAAGGGACACCGGGGAGCTGTTTTTT
CDR3: CATSEGKRDTGELFF
J: TRBJ2-2
D: NA
V: TRBV15
size: NA

DNA: TGTGCCAGCAGCCCAGAACTCGATAGCGGGGGCTCGAACACAGATACGCAGTATTTT
CDR3: CASSPELDSGGSNTDTQYF
J: TRBJ2-3
D: TRBD2
V: TRBV9
size: NA

DNA: TGTGCCAGCAGCCGAGGGGGCGGGCAAGAGACCCAGTACTTC
CDR3: CASSRGGGQETQYF
J: TRBJ2-5
D: TRBD1
V: TRBV7-7
size: NA

DNA: TGCGCCAGCAGCGCCGGACAGGGTAGTGGAAACACCATATATTTT
CDR3: CASSAGQGSGNTIYF
J: TRBJ1-3
D: TRBD1
V: TRBV5-1
size: NA

DNA: TGTGCTAGTGGTTTGGAGTCCGGAGTTGGCTACACCTTC
CDR3: CASGLESGVGYTF
J: TRBJ1-2
D: NA
V: TRBV12-5
size: NA

DNA: TGTGCCAGTAGTCGGACAGGGTACACTGAAGCTTTCTTT
CDR3: CASSRTGYTEAFF
J: TRBJ1-1
D: TRBD1
V: TRBV19
size: once

DNA: TGTGCCAGCAGAGGGACAGGCGTTTCCTACGAGCAGTACTTC
CDR3: CASRGTGVSYEQYF
J: TRBJ2-7
D: TRBD1
V: TRBV6-5
size: NA

DNA: TGTGCCAGCAGCCCCGGGACAGGGGGCGTGGGCACTGAAGCTTTCTTT
CDR3: CASSPGTGGVGTEAFF
J: TRBJ1-1
D: TRBD1
V: TRBV3-1/TRBV3-2
size: NA

DNA: TGCGCCAGCAGCGGGGGACAGATGAACACTGAAGCTTTCTTT
CDR3: CASSGGQMNTEAFF
J: TRBJ1-1
D: TRBD1
V: TRBV5-1
size: NA

DNA: TGTGCCAGCAGCTTGAGAAGCGGGGGGAGCACAGATACGCAGTATTTT
CDR3: CASSLRSGGSTDTQYF
J: TRBJ2-3
D: TRBD2
V: TRBV5-6
size: NA

DNA: TGTGCCAGCAGTGACGAGGCTAGAGGGAATGAGCAGTTCTTC
CDR3: CASSDEARGNEQFF
J: TRBJ2-1
D: NA
V: TRBV25-1
size: once

DNA: TGTGCCAGCACCCAGGATCGGTGGGACGAGCAGTACTTC
CDR3: CASTQDRWDEQYF
J: TRBJ2-7
D: NA
V: TRBV6-5
size: NA

DNA: TGCAGCGTTGGGCAGGGCGCCTATGGCTACACCTTC
CDR3: CSVGQGAYGYTF
J: TRBJ1-2
D: NA
V: TRBV29-1
size: NA

DNA: TGTGCCAGCAGTGAAGGAGGACAACGGGCCAAAAACATTCAGTACTTC
CDR3: CASSEGGQRAKNIQYF
J: TRBJ2-4
D: NA
V: TRBV6-1
size: NA

DNA: TGTGCCAGCACTTTTGGTTCCGGAGGACTAGCGTTCGTCTACAATGAGCAGTTCTTC
CDR3: CASTFGSGGLAFVYNEQFF
J: TRBJ2-1
D: TRBD2
V: TRBV2
size: NA

DNA: TGTGCCAGCAGCTTAGACAGGGCTGGAAACACCATATATTTT
CDR3: CASSLDRAGNTIYF
J: TRBJ1-3
D: NA
V: TRBV7-9
size: NA

DNA: TGCGCCAGCAGCCACAGCGGGGGGACCTACGAGCAGTACTTC
CDR3: CASSHSGGTYEQYF
J: TRBJ2-7
D: TRBD2
V: TRBV5-1
size: NA

DNA: TGCGCCAGCAGCTACTGGACAGGGGGCCCCTACGAGCAGTACTTC
CDR3: CASSYWTGGPYEQYF
J: TRBJ2-7
D: TRBD1
V: TRBV5-1
size: NA

DNA: TGTGCCAGCAGCAAAGGGGGCGACAGGGCCAACCAAGAGACCCAGTACTTC
CDR3: CASSKGGDRANQETQYF
J: TRBJ2-5
D: NA
V: TRBV21-1
size: NA

DNA: TGTGCCAGCAGCGGACAAACCCAAGAGACCCAGTACTTC
CDR3: CASSGQTQETQYF
J: TRBJ2-5
D: NA
V: TRBV2
size: NA

DNA: TGCGCCAGCAGCGCAGGGACAGCCAATAATTCACCCCTCCACTTT
CDR3: CASSAGTANNSPLHF
J: TRBJ1-6
D: TRBD1
V: TRBV5-1
size: NA

DNA: TGTGCCAGTAGCCGATGGGGGGAAGGTGAAAAACTGTTTTTT
CDR3: CASSRWGEGEKLFF
J: TRBJ1-4
D: NA
V: TRBV19
size: NA

DNA: TGTGCCAGCAGTTACACATCAGGGCGCACTGAAGCTTTCTTT
CDR3: CASSYTSGRTEAFF
J: TRBJ1-1
D: NA
V: TRBV6-5
size: NA

DNA: TGTGCCAGTAATGAGGGGACAGAAAATTCACCCCTCCACTTT
CDR3: CASNEGTENSPLHF
J: TRBJ1-6
D: TRBD1
V: TRBV19
size: NA

DNA: TGTGCCAGCAATCGAGGCGGTGCCTCGAACACCGGGGAGCTGTTTTTT
CDR3: CASNRGGASNTGELFF
J: TRBJ2-2
D: NA
V: TRBV27
size: NA

DNA: TGTGCCAGCAGCTCATCTCTGGGGCGGGGGGGCCTTATAAGGACAGATACGCAGTATTTT
CDR3: CASSSSLGRGGLIRTDTQYF
J: TRBJ2-3
D: TRBD2
V: TRBV11-3
size: NA

DNA: TGTGCCAGCACCCCGCTGTCCCGGGGGGACTATGGCTACACCTTC
CDR3: CASTPLSRGDYGYTF
J: TRBJ1-2
D: NA
V: TRBV2
size: NA

DNA: TGTGCCAGCAATCCGGGACAGGCTGCCTACGAGCAGTACTTC
CDR3: CASNPGQAAYEQYF
J: TRBJ2-7
D: TRBD1
V: TRBV6-5
size: NA

DNA: TGTGCCTGGAGGGGACACAGGGCTACTAATGAAAAACTGTTTTTT
CDR3: CAWRGHRATNEKLFF
J: TRBJ1-4
D: NA
V: TRBV30
size: NA